Listed here are 30 T cell receptor beta chains from one sample, sequenced in a study of cytomegalovirus exposure and HLA in healthy donors. Primers for the PCR totalled 60 Vbeta and 13 Jbeta. Sequenced by immunoSEQ multiplex PCR; TCRdb stores in-frame clones only, minus some. The sample holds 50,000 to 65,000 clones, over 70% seen once. Input material: PBMCs. The receptors here all came from a man aged 45-60 years in good health and CMV-seropositive.

CDR3 amino acids: CASSSTGLWTEAFF. The CDR3 DNA is TGCGCCAGCAGTTCTACAGGCCTTTGGACTGAAGCTTTCTTT. J is TRBJ1-1 and V is TRBV5-1, with D maybe TRBD1 (5 bases). Trimming took 5 bases from V and 5 from J, leaving 16 bases between them. The germline CDR1 and CDR2 sequences are SGHRS and YFSETQ. This CDR3 has 14 residues. Complete variable domain (other parts from reference TRBV5-1 and TRBJ1-1): KAGVTQTPRYLIKTRGQQVTLSCSPISGHRSVSWYQQTPGQGLQFLFEYFSETQRNKGNFPGRFSGRQFSNSRSEMNVSTLELGDSALYLCASSSTGLWTEAFFGQGTRLTVV.

V usage is TRBV27 and J usage is TRBJ1-5; D is uncertain. CDR1 and CDR2 (germline): MNHEY, SMNVEV (reference sequence). There are 14 residues in the CDR3. Trimming pared 4 bases from V and 5 bases from J, leaving 12 bases between. CDR3 protein: CASSSEGRYQPQHF. CDR3 coding DNA: TGTGCCAGCAGTTCAGAGGGAAGATATCAGCCCCAGCATTTT.

This chain uses TRBV18 with TRBJ2-7; tentative D call: TRBD1 (5 bases). This CDR3 region has 14 residues. The germline V gene has CDR1 KGHSH and CDR2 LQKENI. V lost 3 bases and J 9 bases, leaving 18 bases between the germline ends. The CDR3 here is CASSPSQGPTGQYF. In DNA form, the CDR3 reads TGTGCCAGCTCACCGTCCCAGGGCCCAACCGGGCAGTACTTC.

This clone was observed a few times. The rearrangement links TRBV5-1 to TRBJ2-3; D gene ambiguous. Deletions cut 1 base from V and 4 bases from J, with 4 bases between. This CDR3 has 12 amino acids. Germline values: CDR1 SGHRS, CDR2 YFSETQ. DNA of the CDR3: TGCGCCAGCAGCTTGCTTTCAGATACGCAGTATTTT. It translates to CASSLLSDTQYF.

J is TRBJ1-4 and V is TRBV6-5; D may be TRBD1 (6 bases). Germline V gene sequence: CDR1 MNHEY, CDR2 SVGAGI. The V end was cut by 0 bases, the J end by 8 bases, with 16 bases between. This CDR3 spans 16 amino acids. CDR3 in DNA: TGTGCCAGCAGTTACTCGAACACAGGGCTAGGAGAAAAACTGTTTTTT. Translating it yields CASSYSNTGLGEKLFF.

This chain links TRBV19 with TRBJ2-1; 11 nucleotides agree with TRBD2. The V gene end was trimmed by 0 bases and the J gene end by 2 bases; junction bases not matched to a gene: 6. This CDR3 is 18 amino acids long. The germline CDR1 and CDR2 sequences are LNHDA and SQIVND (reference sequence). This CDR3 reads CASSIDGIAGGPYNEQFF. The CDR3 nucleotides read TGTGCCAGTAGTATAGATGGGATAGCGGGGGGGCCCTACAATGAGCAGTTCTTC.

About this clone: This sample includes further DNA sequences coding for the same CDR3. The chain recombines TRBV7-9 with TRBJ2-7, with TRBD1 matching over 7 bases. The CDR3 covers 16 residues. CDR1 SEHNR and CDR2 FQNEAQ come from the germline V gene (reference sequence). Trimming took 10 bases from V and 4 from J; bases not matched to a gene: 19. CDR3 in amino acids: CATKPREQGSSYEQYF. CDR3 DNA: TGTGCCACTAAACCTAGGGAACAGGGGAGCTCATACGAGCAGTACTTC.

On this clone: This same CDR3 is encoded by further DNA sequences in the sample. The CDR3 nucleotides read TGCGCCAGCAGCTTGGTGGGCCTTTTTCAAGAGACCCAGTACTTC. It yields the protein CASSLVGLFQETQYF. The gene calls are TRBV5-1 and TRBJ2-5; D gene uncertain. V was pared by 0 bases and J by 2 bases, with 11 bases between. The CDR3 is made up of 15 amino acids. The germline CDR1 and CDR2 sequences are SGHRS and YFSETQ.

This clone was counted a few times. CDR3 amino acids: CASSQYLANYGYTF. The CDR3 DNA follows: TGTGCCAGCAGCCAGTATCTAGCTAACTATGGCTACACCTTC. J is TRBJ1-2 and V is TRBV5-5; no firm D call. V was shortened by 4 bases and J by 0 bases, with 10 bases between the two germline ends. The CDR3 has 14 amino acids. The germline CDR1 and CDR2 sequences are SGHKS and YYEKEE (reference sequence).

This chain connects TRBV5-1 to TRBJ2-2; 9 nucleotides agree with TRBD1. The junction had 4 bases not matched to a gene; V was cut back by 3 bases and J by 4 bases. This CDR3 spans 15 amino acids. The germline CDR1 and CDR2 sequences are SGHRS and YFSETQ. The CDR3 DNA sequence: TGCGCCAGCAGCTGGACGGACAGGGGCACCGGGGAGCTGTTTTTT. Encoded protein: CASSWTDRGTGELFF.

J is TRBJ2-3 and V is TRBV5-1, with D perhaps TRBD1 (7 bases). V shed 3 bases and J shed 2 bases, with 16 bases lying between them. Germline V gene lookup returns CDR1 SGHRS and CDR2 YFSETQ. The CDR3 has 16 amino acids. The DNA of the CDR3 is TGCGCCAGCAGCTGGCAGACAGGGAGGAACACAGATACGCAGTATTTT. Protein: CASSWQTGRNTDTQYF.

This clone was seen once. This rearrangement joins TRBV19 to TRBJ2-1; 8 nucleotides agree with TRBD1. J gave up 2 bases and V 7 bases, and 4 bases lay outside the gene matches. Germline V CDR1 and CDR2: LNHDA, SQIVND (reference sequence). This CDR3 is built from 14 residues. CDR3 nucleotides: TGTGCCAGTACCGGACAGGGAACCTACAATGAGCAGTTCTTC. Its translation is CASTGQGTYNEQFF.

The chain combines TRBV11-3 with TRBJ2-1; D call uncertain. CDR1 is SGHNT, CDR2 YENEEA, per germline. The V and J ends lost 4 bases and 9 bases respectively, with 7 bases between them. This CDR3 comprises 11 residues. DNA for the CDR3: TGTGCCAGCAGCTCGAGCCGTGAGCAGTTCTTC. Its protein product is CASSSSREQFF.

The sample holds a few counts of this clone. This chain links TRBV9 with TRBJ1-3; D uncertain. V lost 0 bases, J lost 0 bases, and 13 bases lay in between. The germline CDR1 and CDR2 sequences are SGDLS and YYNGEE. The CDR3 spans 17 residues. CDR3 in DNA: TGTGCCAGCAGCGTAGATCCGGTTAGAAACTCTGGAAACACCATATATTTT. Its translation: CASSVDPVRNSGNTIYF.

This clone was seen a handful of times. The junction differs from germline at one of its ends, possibly a read error. This chain uses TRBV11-2 with TRBJ2-7; D is perhaps TRBD1 (5 bases). The length of the CDR3 is 16 residues. The germline V gene has CDR1 SGHAT and CDR2 FQNNGV. CDR3 sequence (DNA): TGTGCCAGCAGCTCAGGGTCCCCGCCTTGGCTAGACGAGCAGTCCTTC. Its protein product is CASSSGSPPWLDEQSF.

V gene TRBV10-3 combines with J gene TRBJ2-1; D might be TRBD2 (6 bases). Between the trimmed V and J ends, which lost 0 bases and 8 bases, there was a span of 26 bases. There are 19 residues in the CDR3. The germline gives CDR1 ENHRY, CDR2 SYGVKD. This CDR3 is CAISESGDVRWEEADEQFF. DNA for the CDR3: TGTGCCATCAGTGAGTCGGGAGACGTCAGGTGGGAGGAGGCCGATGAGCAGTTCTTC.

This clone was seen a few times. The chain links TRBV9 to TRBJ1-2; 11 bases map to TRBD1. The V segment lost 4 bases and the J segment 4 bases; nucleotides outside the gene matches: 6. Germline CDR1 is SGDLS and CDR2 is YYNGEE. This CDR3 has 15 amino acids. CDR3 nucleotide sequence: TGTGCCAGCAGCAAGGGGGACAGGGGGAGCTATGGCTACACCTTC. Its protein product is CASSKGDRGSYGYTF.

This clone was recorded a few times. J is TRBJ1-4 and V is TRBV6-1, with 7 bases aligning to TRBD1. After removal of 8 bases from V and 8 bases from J, the junction contained 8 bases not matched to a gene. CDR3 length: 13 amino acids. CDR1 is MNHNS, CDR2 SASEGT, per germline. DNA of the CDR3: TGTGCCAGCGGACGACAGGGAAACGAAAAACTGTTTTTT. Translated, it gives CASGRQGNEKLFF.

A single count supports this clone. The chain couples TRBV7-2 to TRBJ1-4; D remains ambiguous. Germline CDR1 reads SGHTA; CDR2 reads FQGNSA. The CDR3 totals 16 residues. V was pared by 1 base and J by 3 bases, with 12 bases between. The CDR3 nucleotides are TGTGCCAGCAGCTTAGTTTCGGGGAGCTCTAATGAAAAACTGTTTTTT. It is translated as CASSLVSGSSNEKLFF.

This chain links TRBV18 with TRBJ1-1; 9 bases fit TRBD1. The germline gives CDR1 KGHSH, CDR2 LQKENI. The CDR3 loop spans 13 amino acids. The J segment lost 5 bases and the V segment lost 6 bases, leaving 4 bases of the junction unmatched. As DNA, the CDR3 is TGTGCCAGCTCTACGGACAGGGGAACTGAAGCTTTCTTT. This encodes CASSTDRGTEAFF.

The rearrangement joins TRBV21-1 to TRBJ1-1; the tabulated D call, TRBD1, remains unverified against the DNA. TRBV21-1 is a pseudogene segment. CDR3 size: 12 residues. The CDR3: CASSNYDREAFF. DNA for the CDR3: TGTGCCAGCAGCAATTATGACAGGGAAGCTTTCTTT.

This chain uses TRBV21-1 with TRBJ2-2; the table's D call TRBD2 went unverified against the DNA. TRBV21-1 is tagged as a pseudogene. The CDR3 runs to 19 residues. In DNA, the CDR3 is TGTGCCAGCAGCAAATTTAAAGCAGCGGCTTGGCAGATATCCGGGGAGCTGTTTTTT. It codes for CASSKFKAAAWQISGELFF.

The chain links TRBV18 to TRBJ1-3; D possibly corresponds to TRBD1 (5 bases). This CDR3 is 15 amino acids long. Trimming cost V 3 bases and J 0 bases, with 9 bases left between them. The germline V gene encodes CDR1 KGHSH and CDR2 LQKENI. CDR3 coding DNA: TGTGCCAGCTCACCCAGGGCGCTCTCTGGAAACACCATATATTTT. This encodes CASSPRALSGNTIYF.

This chain connects TRBV11-2 to TRBJ2-7; 9 nucleotides line up with TRBD1. The germline gives CDR1 SGHAT, CDR2 FQNNGV. V was pared by 3 bases and J by 5 bases, with 8 bases of the junction left unmatched. The CDR3 runs to 15 residues. CDR3 loop: CASSLTGQGRDEQYF. The CDR3 DNA reads as TGTGCCAGCAGCTTGACGGGACAGGGACGAGACGAGCAGTACTTC. Variable domain in full (rest from reference TRBV11-2 and TRBJ2-7): EAGVAQSPRYKIIEKRQSVAFWCNPISGHATLYWYQQILGQGPKLLIQFQNNGVVDDSQLPKDRFSAERLKGVDSTLKIQPAKLEDSAVYLCASSLTGQGRDEQYFGPGTRLTVT.

This clone was seen once. The chain uses TRBV6-1 and TRBJ2-7; 7 bases are a match to TRBD2. Germline loops: CDR1 MNHNS, CDR2 SASEGT. The CDR3 spans 15 residues. The V gene end was trimmed by 4 bases and the J gene end by 6 bases; junction bases not matched to a gene: 12. The CDR3 DNA reads TGTGCCAGCAGTGCCCCCGGGACGGGGGGAATCGAGCAGTACTTC. Translated: CASSAPGTGGIEQYF.

The chain joins TRBV5-4 to TRBJ2-7, with D possibly being TRBD1 (6 bases). V dropped 5 bases and J dropped 2 bases, with 14 bases sitting between them. Germline CDR1 reads SGHNT; CDR2 reads YYREEE (reference sequence). The CDR3 is 14 amino acids. This CDR3 reads CASRLPGQTYEQYF. The CDR3 DNA follows: TGTGCCAGCAGGTTGCCGGGACAAACCTACGAGCAGTACTTC.

This chain connects TRBV9 to TRBJ2-2; a weak D match, TRBD2 (6 bases). This CDR3 comprises 17 residues. The ends were cut back, 0 bases at V and 5 bases at J, with 17 bases in the middle. Germline assignment: CDR1 SGDLS and CDR2 YYNGEE. CDR3 DNA sequence: TGTGCCAGCAGCGTAGGCGTTTCGGGACTTACGACCGGGGAGCTGTTTTTT. This translates into CASSVGVSGLTTGELFF. The full variable domain, its missing parts supplied by reference TRBV9 and TRBJ2-2, is DSGVTQTPKHLITATGQRVTLRCSPRSGDLSVYWYQQSLDQGLQFLIQYYNGEERAKGNILERFSAQQFPDLHSELNLSSLELGDSALYFCASSVGVSGLTTGELFFGEGSRLTVL.

This chain links TRBV9 with TRBJ2-7; 7 positions match TRBD1. J lost 4 bases, V lost 3 bases, and 7 bases had no gene match. This CDR3 is built from 14 residues. CDR1 is SGDLS and CDR2 is YYNGEE in the germline V gene. The CDR3 protein is CASSARQGGYEQYF. DNA of the CDR3: TGTGCCAGCAGCGCGCGACAGGGTGGGTACGAGCAGTACTTC.

The chain links TRBV6-5 to TRBJ1-4; 7 bases are shared with TRBD1. Germline CDR1 is MNHEY and CDR2 is SVGAGI. The CDR3 is 15 residues long. The J segment lost 6 bases and the V segment lost 6 bases, leaving 10 bases of the junction unmatched. CDR3 amino acids: CASSLGQVGHEKLFF. The CDR3, as DNA: TGTGCCAGCAGCCTCGGACAGGTGGGGCATGAAAAACTGTTTTTT.

This chain links TRBV27 with TRBJ2-3, with D tentatively TRBD1 (5 bases). The ends were cut back, 3 bases at V and 2 bases at J, with 9 bases in the middle. The CDR3 is 14 amino acids. Germline-derived CDR1 and CDR2 are MNHEY and SMNVEV (reference sequence). CDR3 region: CASSFQGSTDTQYF. CDR3 nucleotide sequence: TGTGCCAGCAGTTTCCAGGGTTCCACAGATACGCAGTATTTT.